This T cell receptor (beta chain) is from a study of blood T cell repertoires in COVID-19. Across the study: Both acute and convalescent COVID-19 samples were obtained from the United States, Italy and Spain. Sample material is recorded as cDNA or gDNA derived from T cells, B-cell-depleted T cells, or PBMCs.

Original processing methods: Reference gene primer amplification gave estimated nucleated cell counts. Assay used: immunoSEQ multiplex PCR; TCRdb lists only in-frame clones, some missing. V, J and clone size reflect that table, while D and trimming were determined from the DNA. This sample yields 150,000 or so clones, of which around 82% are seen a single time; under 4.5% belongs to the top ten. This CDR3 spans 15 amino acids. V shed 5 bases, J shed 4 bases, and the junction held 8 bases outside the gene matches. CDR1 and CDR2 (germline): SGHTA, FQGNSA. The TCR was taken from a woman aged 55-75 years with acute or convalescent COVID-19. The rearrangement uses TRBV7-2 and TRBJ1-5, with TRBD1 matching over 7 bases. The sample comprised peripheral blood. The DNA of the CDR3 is TGTGCCAGCAGCGAGGGGGCGCGAGGGAATCAGCCCCAGCATTTT. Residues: CASSEGARGNQPQHF. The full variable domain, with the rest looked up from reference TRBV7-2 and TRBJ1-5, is GAGVSQSPSNKVTEKGKDVELRCDPISGHTALYWYRQSLGQGLEFLIYFQGNSAPDKSGLPSDRFSAERTGGSVSTLTIQRTQQEDSAVYLCASSEGARGNQPQHFGDGTRLSIL.